One sample yielded the 24 T cell receptor beta chains listed below, sequenced in a study of hypomethylating agent response in myelodysplastic syndrome. Generated by immunoSEQ multiplex PCR, the TCRdb table keeps only in-frame clones and is missing some. The sample consists of about 4,000 clones, about 87% of them appearing once. The starting material was bone marrow, obtained before or after starting hypomethylating agent treatment for myelodysplastic syndrome (not recorded which). These receptors were taken from a human donor with myelodysplastic syndrome.

In this sample, this clone turned up a few times. This chain joins TRBV5-6 and TRBJ1-2; the match to TRBD1 covers 7 bases. The trim removed 6 bases at V and 4 bases at J, leaving 6 bases unmatched. From germline, CDR1 is SGHDT and CDR2 YYEEEE. The CDR3 loop spans 13 amino acids. The CDR3 region has the DNA TGTGCCAGCACCCTGACAGGGACCTATGGCTACACCTTC. Its translation: CASTLTGTYGYTF.

The chain carries TRBV2 and TRBJ2-6; D call uncertain. Per the germline V gene, CDR1 is SNHLY and CDR2 is FYNNEI. The CDR3 is made up of 15 amino acids. V lost 6 bases and J lost 2, with 11 bases in between. CDR3 loop: CASSPAVPGANVLTF. CDR3 DNA: TGTGCCAGCAGCCCAGCCGTCCCTGGGGCCAACGTCCTGACTTTC.

The J gene is TRBJ2-5, the V gene TRBV28; tentatively, D is TRBD2 (6 bases). CDR3 length: 16 residues. Germline V gives CDR1 MDHEN, CDR2 SYDVKM. Trimming left V 1 base short and J 2 bases short, with 14 bases between. CDR3 nucleotide sequence: TGTGCCAGCAGTTTATCCACTGGGACTTATCAAGAGACCCAGTACTTC. It codes for CASSLSTGTYQETQYF.

The chain joins TRBV5-4 to TRBJ1-1; 7 bases map to TRBD1. After removal of 3 bases from V and 3 bases from J, the junction contained 8 bases not matched to a gene. The CDR3 is 15 amino acids. Per the germline V gene, CDR1 is SGHNT and CDR2 is YYREEE (reference sequence). In nucleotides, the CDR3 is TGTGCCAGCAGCTACTCCGACAGGGTCTACACTGAAGCTTTCTTT. It yields the protein CASSYSDRVYTEAFF.

The chain is built from TRBV7-6 and TRBJ2-1, with a tentative D call TRBD2 (6 bases). This CDR3 is built from 15 residues. V was clipped by 1 base and J by 2 bases, with 9 bases between them. CDR1 SGHVS and CDR2 FNYEAQ come from the germline V gene. The CDR3 nucleotides are TGTGCCAGCAGCTTAGGAAGCGGGCCCTACAATGAGCAGTTCTTC. Its protein product is CASSLGSGPYNEQFF.

This clone was recorded only once. The chain links TRBV19 to TRBJ2-5; 7 bases align to TRBD1. Losses at the gene ends were 4 bases for V and 1 base for J; bases not matched to a gene: 3. Germline assignment: CDR1 LNHDA and CDR2 SQIVND (reference sequence). The CDR3 covers 14 residues. CDR3 coding DNA: TGTGCCAGTAGTACGACAGGGCTCCAAGAGACCCAGTACTTC. This gives the protein CASSTTGLQETQYF.

The chain combines TRBV7-9 with TRBJ2-7; D is undetermined. CDR3 length: 15 residues. Germline CDR1 reads SEHNR; CDR2 reads FQNEAQ (reference sequence). Trimming left V 1 base short and J 2 bases short, with 12 bases between. DNA of the CDR3: TGTGCCAGCAGCTTAGGCGCAGCTACCACCTACGAGCAGTACTTC. It specifies CASSLGAATTYEQYF. Combining the CDR3 with reference TRBV7-9 and TRBJ2-7 gives the whole variable domain DTGVSQNPRHKITKRGQNVTFRCDPISEHNRLYWYRQTLGQGPEFLTYFQNEAQLEKSRLLSDRFSAERPKGSFSTLEIQRTEQGDSAMYLCASSLGAATTYEQYFGPGTRLTVT.

The gene calls are TRBV28 and TRBJ2-7, with 7 bases that match TRBD1. The CDR3 is 15 residues long. The germline CDR1 and CDR2 sequences are MDHEN and SYDVKM. Trimming at V came to 3 bases and at J to 0 bases, leaving 5 bases not matched to a gene. The CDR3 coding sequence is TGTGCCAGCAGTTTCTCAGGGACAGACTCCTACGAGCAGTACTTC. Translated, it gives CASSFSGTDSYEQYF. Based on the CDR3 plus reference TRBV28 and TRBJ2-7, the full variable domain is DVKVTQSSRYLVKRTGEKVFLECVQDMDHENMFWYRQDPGLGLRLIYFSYDVKMKEKGDIPEGYSVSREKKERFSLILESASTNQTSMYLCASSFSGTDSYEQYFGPGTRLTVT.

The chain recombines TRBV7-8 with TRBJ2-7; D is possibly TRBD1 or TRBD2 (6 bases each). V was cut by 1 base and J by 0 bases, with 13 bases left in between. CDR3 length: 16 amino acids. Germline V CDR1 and CDR2: SGHVS, FQNEAQ. The CDR3 here is CASSLGRGLSSYEQYF. CDR3 DNA: TGTGCCAGCAGCTTAGGGAGGGGGTTGAGCTCCTACGAGCAGTACTTC. The full variable domain, in which reference TRBV7-8 and TRBJ2-7 provide the parts outside the CDR3, is GAGVSQSPRYKVAKRGQDVALRCDPISGHVSLFWYQQALGQGPEFLTYFQNEAQLDKSGLPSDRFFAERPEGSVSTLKIQRTQQEDSAVYLCASSLGRGLSSYEQYFGPGTRLTVT.

The J gene is TRBJ2-1, the V gene TRBV29-1; 7 bases are a match to TRBD1. The CDR3 consists of 15 residues. The trim removed 7 bases at V and 9 bases at J, leaving 18 bases unmatched. Germline CDR1 reads SQVTM; CDR2 reads ANQGSEA. In nucleotides, the CDR3 is TGCAGCGCGTCTGAGGAACAGGGGACCTTATTTGAGCAGTTCTTC. Protein sequence: CSASEEQGTLFEQFF.

The chain joins TRBV6-1 to TRBJ1-5; weak D call: TRBD1 (5 bases). The CDR3 contains 15 residues. Germline-derived CDR1 and CDR2 are MNHNS and SASEGT. V lost 0 bases to trimming and J lost 7 bases, with 13 bases between them. The CDR3 protein is CASSEAAGEGQPQHF. CDR3 DNA: TGTGCCAGCAGTGAAGCAGCCGGGGAGGGGCAGCCCCAGCATTTT.

The chain couples TRBV19 to TRBJ1-3; possibly TRBD1 for D (5 bases). Trimming removed 5 bases from V and 0 bases from J, with 11 bases in between. Looked up from germline, CDR1 is LNHDA and CDR2 is SQIVND (reference sequence). The CDR3 is 15 residues long. The CDR3 DNA reads TGTGCCAGTAGTTCGCAGGGTGGCTCTGGAAACACCATATATTTT. It encodes CASSSQGGSGNTIYF.

This clone was found once. The chain employs TRBV6-6 and TRBJ2-7, with a weak D call TRBD1 (5 bases). The ends were cut back, 6 bases at V and 6 bases at J, with 12 bases in the middle. Per the germline V gene, CDR1 is MNHNY and CDR2 is SVGAGI (reference sequence). The length of the CDR3 is 12 residues. Here the CDR3 DNA reads TGTGCCAGCAGCAACGGACAAGGCGAGCAGTACTTC. Translation gives CASSNGQGEQYF.

A single count supports this clone. The genes are TRBV19 and TRBJ1-1; D is uncertain. The CDR3 contains 15 residues. The V and J ends lost 4 bases and 0 bases respectively, with 12 bases between them. Germline V gene data show CDR1 as LNHDA and CDR2 as SQIVND (reference sequence). Written as DNA, the CDR3 is TGTGCCAGTAGTAACCCCGCAGGCTTGAACACTGAAGCTTTCTTT. Its translation: CASSNPAGLNTEAFF.

This rearrangement joins TRBV18 to TRBJ2-1; TRBD2 is a possible D gene (5 bases). With 2 bases removed from V and 0 bases from J, the gap between germline ends came to 5 bases. Germline V gives CDR1 KGHSH, CDR2 LQKENI. CDR3 length: 14 amino acids. This CDR3 reads CASSPGSSYNEQFF. DNA of the CDR3: TGTGCCAGCTCACCAGGGAGCTCCTACAATGAGCAGTTCTTC.

The chain is built from TRBV9 and TRBJ2-1, with TRBD2 matching over 11 bases. Trimming cost V 4 bases and J 5 bases; bases outside gene matches: 5. The CDR3 has 15 amino acids. Germline loops: CDR1 SGDLS, CDR2 YYNGEE. CDR3 protein: CASSPTSGSHNEQFF. CDR3 coding DNA: TGTGCCAGCAGCCCAACTAGCGGGAGTCACAATGAGCAGTTCTTC.

This sequence joins TRBV5-4 and TRBJ2-5, with 8 bases aligning to TRBD1. CDR1 is SGHNT and CDR2 is YYREEE in the germline V gene (reference sequence). V shed 2 bases, J shed 5 bases, and the junction held 5 bases outside the gene matches. CDR3 length: 14 amino acids. This CDR3 reads CASSFKQGDETQYF. CDR3 nucleotide sequence: TGTGCCAGCAGCTTCAAACAGGGGGACGAGACCCAGTACTTC.

Here the CDR3 reads CASRQGGGTNEKLFF. CDR3 DNA: TGTGCCAGCAGACAAGGGGGTGGCACTAATGAAAAACTGTTTTTT. The chain employs TRBV28 and TRBJ1-4; tentatively, D is TRBD1 (6 bases). This CDR3 contains 15 residues. V was cut by 6 bases and J by 2 bases, with 13 bases left in between. Germline CDR1 MDHEN, CDR2 SYDVKM.

The chain links TRBV19 to TRBJ2-3, with TRBD1 identical over 7 bases. CDR3 length: 14 amino acids. Trimming took 3 bases from V and 7 from J; bases not matched to a gene: 7. Germline assignment: CDR1 LNHDA and CDR2 SQIVND (reference sequence). For the CDR3, the DNA is TGTGCCAGTAGTATGACAGGGACCTCTCATACGCAGTATTTT. Amino acid sequence: CASSMTGTSHTQYF.

As DNA, the CDR3 is TGTGCCAGCACACCAGGGGTATCCTACGAGCAGTACTTC. Protein: CASTPGVSYEQYF. The V and J genes are TRBV6-5 and TRBJ2-5; D may be TRBD1 (6 bases). The J call is uncertain, as TRBJ2-7 better fits the DNA end. The germline CDR1 and CDR2 sequences are MNHEY and SVGAGI. This CDR3 contains 13 residues.

The chain joins TRBV20-1 to TRBJ1-1; possible D gene TRBD1, 5 bases. CDR1 and CDR2 (germline): DFQATT, SNEGSKA (reference sequence). This CDR3 region has 11 residues. The germline V and J ends were trimmed by 6 bases and 3 bases, with 8 bases remaining between them. This CDR3 reads CSALGDTEAFF. The CDR3 DNA is TGCAGTGCCCTGGGGGACACTGAAGCTTTCTTT.

V and J are TRBV7-8 and TRBJ2-5, with a possible D match to TRBD2 (5 bases). The J call may be faulty, since TRBJ2-7 better matches the DNA end. This CDR3 region has 14 residues. Germline V gene data show CDR1 as SGHVS and CDR2 as FQNEAQ. The CDR3: CASSSLPGAYEQYF. CDR3 nucleotides: TGTGCCAGCAGCTCCCTTCCCGGGGCCTACGAGCAGTACTTC.

V is TRBV5-7 and J is TRBJ2-4, with 7 bases lining up with TRBD1. TRBV5-7 is designated an ORF whose function remains uncertain. CDR3 length: 14 amino acids. J was trimmed by 3 bases and V by 3 bases; bases with no gene match: 3. This CDR3 is CASSYRDSKNIQYF. CDR3 nucleotides: TGTGCCAGCAGCTACCGGGACAGCAAAAACATTCAGTACTTC.

This chain uses TRBV19 with TRBJ1-1, with TRBD1 as a possible D gene (5 bases). V lost 2 bases and J lost 4, with 17 bases in between. The germline V gene has CDR1 LNHDA and CDR2 SQIVND (reference sequence). There are 16 residues in the CDR3. CDR3 residues: CASSIIPGRGSTEAFF. The CDR3 DNA reads as TGTGCCAGTAGTATAATCCCAGGGCGGGGGAGCACTGAAGCTTTCTTT.